These 24 T cell receptor beta chains were sequenced from one sample in a study of blood T cell repertoires in COVID-19. This table comes from immunoSEQ multiplex PCR, and its TCRdb copy is limited to in-frame clones, with some not included. The data show more than 50,000 clones, with 90% seen just once and about an eighth held by the top ten. Input material: peripheral blood. The receptors shown here come from a man between 60 and 75 years old with active COVID-19.

V gene TRBV4-3 combines with J gene TRBJ2-1; TRBD2 agrees at 9 bases. V lost 2 bases, J lost 7 bases, and 9 bases stayed unmatched. In germline, CDR1 is LGHNA, CDR2 YSLEER. The length of the CDR3 is 16 residues. This CDR3 is CASSQMTGTSRNEQFF. In DNA, the CDR3 is TGCGCCAGCAGCCAAATGACCGGGACTAGCAGAAATGAGCAGTTCTTC.

V gene TRBV10-1 combines with J gene TRBJ2-3; 9 bases align to TRBD2. Germline trimming cut 3 bases from V and 5 bases from J; bases unmatched to any gene: 6. The CDR3 consists of 15 residues. Per the germline V gene, CDR1 is WNHNN and CDR2 is SYGVQD (reference sequence). The CDR3: CASSDRGLARDTQYF. The CDR3 DNA follows: TGCGCCAGCAGTGATCGGGGACTAGCACGAGATACGCAGTATTTT.

The CDR3 region is CASSLARTGADNEQFF. CDR3 coding DNA: TGTGCCAGCAGCTTAGCGAGGACAGGGGCAGACAATGAGCAGTTCTTC. The V and J genes are TRBV7-9 and TRBJ2-1, with 9 bases identical to TRBD1. The junction had 5 bases not matched to a gene; V was cut back by 0 bases and J by 5 bases. Per germline, CDR1 SEHNR and CDR2 FQNEAQ (reference sequence). The CDR3 runs 16 residues.

This sequence joins TRBV3-1 (or the pseudogene TRBV3-2) and TRBJ2-7; TRBD1 matches at 8 bases. CDR3 length: 15 amino acids. The V gene's germline CDR1 is LGHDT and CDR2 YNNKEL (reference sequence). Trimming removed 2 bases from V and 7 bases from J; junction bases left unmatched: 10. CDR3 DNA sequence: TGTGCCAGCAGCCAACCTGGACAGGGTTCGAGGGAGCAGTACTTC. Residues: CASSQPGQGSREQYF.

This chain uses TRBV7-9 with TRBJ2-7; 12 bases are a match to TRBD1. Germline CDR1 reads SEHNR; CDR2 reads FQNEAQ (reference sequence). There are 16 residues in the CDR3. V lost 1 base to trimming and J lost 7 bases; unmatched junction nucleotides: 8. In nucleotides, the CDR3 is TGTGCCAGCAGCTTAGGAGGGACAGGGGGCGCGGGGGAGCAGTACTTC. Protein sequence: CASSLGGTGGAGEQYF.

This chain connects TRBV7-2 to TRBJ2-7; TRBD2 matches 9 bases. The CDR3 totals 17 residues. Trimming took 0 bases from V and 3 from J; bases not matched to a gene: 9. Germline V lookup: CDR1 SGHTA, CDR2 FQGNSA. This CDR3 reads CASSLAIGLAYDYEQYF. Written as DNA, the CDR3 is TGTGCCAGCAGCTTAGCTATCGGACTAGCGTACGACTACGAGCAGTACTTC. The full variable domain, completed using reference TRBV7-2 and TRBJ2-7, is GAGVSQSPSNKVTEKGKDVELRCDPISGHTALYWYRQSLGQGLEFLIYFQGNSAPDKSGLPSDRFSAERTGGSVSTLTIQRTQQEDSAVYLCASSLAIGLAYDYEQYFGPGTRLTVT.

This chain joins TRBV18 and TRBJ1-1; D unclear. The CDR3 has 14 amino acids. Germline V CDR1 and CDR2: KGHSH, LQKENI. Trimming took 5 bases from V and 1 from J, leaving 11 bases between them. CDR3 sequence reads: CASSSALGNTEAFF. The CDR3 coding sequence is TGTGCCAGCTCATCCGCCCTCGGGAACACTGAAGCTTTCTTT. The full variable domain, its missing parts supplied by reference TRBV18 and TRBJ1-1, is NAGVMQNPRHLVRRRGQEARLRCSPMKGHSHVYWYRQLPEEGLKFMVYLQKENIIDESGMPKERFSAEFPKEGPSILRIQQVVRGDSAAYFCASSSALGNTEAFFGQGTRLTVV.

The chain uses TRBV6-5 and TRBJ2-1; possibly TRBD1 for D (6 bases). The germline V gene has CDR1 MNHEY and CDR2 SVGAGI. The CDR3 consists of 12 residues. V was clipped by 6 bases and J by 9 bases, with 12 bases between them. In nucleotides, the CDR3 is TGTGCCAGCAGCCTAACAGGGTTTGAGCAGTTCTTC. It encodes CASSLTGFEQFF.

The chain employs TRBV19 and TRBJ2-5, with unresolved D. The CDR3 consists of 13 residues. Germline lookup yields CDR1 LNHDA and CDR2 SQIVND (reference sequence). With 6 bases removed from V and 5 bases from J, the gap between germline ends came to 13 bases. CDR3 in DNA: TGTGCCAGTAGCGAGACACCAAGGGAGACCCAGTACTTC. Translation gives CASSETPRETQYF.

This clone was observed once. The V and J genes are TRBV7-8 and TRBJ2-5; D gene uncertain. Trimming removed 5 bases at V and 1 base at J, with 11 bases between. Looked up from germline, CDR1 is SGHVS and CDR2 is FQNEAQ. The length of the CDR3 is 14 residues. CDR3 DNA: TGTGCCAGCAGCCTAACAGCCAGCCAAGAGACCCAGTACTTC. This translates into CASSLTASQETQYF.

This chain uses TRBV7-9 with TRBJ1-4; TRBD1 agrees at 10 bases. Germline assignment: CDR1 SEHNR and CDR2 FQNEAQ (reference sequence). J was trimmed by 4 bases and V by 5 bases; bases with no gene match: 4. The CDR3 contains 15 residues. The CDR3 sequence is CASSTRTGGNEKLFF. In nucleotides, the CDR3 is TGTGCCAGCAGCACCCGGACAGGGGGTAATGAAAAACTGTTTTTT.

J is TRBJ2-2 and V is TRBV6-2 or TRBV6-3, with D tentatively TRBD2 (5 bases). Trimming pared 4 bases from V and 2 bases from J, leaving 11 bases between. This CDR3 has 15 amino acids. The germline V gene has CDR1 MNHEY and CDR2 SVGEGT. CDR3 amino acids: CASSFTSGNTGELFF. The CDR3 nucleotides are TGTGCCAGCAGTTTTACTAGTGGCAACACCGGGGAGCTGTTTTTT.

J is TRBJ1-2 and V is TRBV6-6, with D possibly TRBD1 on 6 matching bases. The CDR3 covers 17 residues. Trimming stripped 5 bases from V and 0 bases from J, with 19 bases between. Germline-derived CDR1 and CDR2 are MNHNY and SVGAGI (reference sequence). The CDR3 DNA reads as TGTGCCAGCAGTCAAACAGGGTCAGGGGATCCTAACTATGGCTACACCTTC. It yields the protein CASSQTGSGDPNYGYTF.

In the case of this clone: Other DNA variants within this sample encode the same CDR3. V usage is TRBV18 and J usage is TRBJ1-2; D possibly corresponds to TRBD1 (6 bases). V lost 3 bases and J lost 2, with 7 bases in between. CDR1 is KGHSH, CDR2 LQKENI, per germline. This CDR3 is built from 13 residues. The CDR3 reads CASSPDRNYGYTF. In DNA, the CDR3 is TGTGCCAGCTCACCGGACAGAAACTATGGCTACACCTTC.

The V gene is TRBV6-1, the J gene TRBJ1-6; 7 nucleotides match TRBD1. The CDR3 has 17 residues. CDR1 and CDR2 (germline): MNHNS, SASEGT. Trimming at V came to 4 bases and at J to 9 bases, leaving 15 bases not matched to a gene. DNA of the CDR3: TGTGCCAGCAGTGGTGTACAGGGGATTTCCTGGAGTTCACCCCTCCACTTT. Its translation is CASSGVQGISWSSPLHF.

The chain employs TRBV4-3 and TRBJ2-6; maybe TRBD2 (6 bases). CDR3 length: 17 residues. The V gene's germline CDR1 is LGHNA and CDR2 YSLEER. The V and J ends lost 4 bases and 0 bases respectively, with 13 bases between them. For the CDR3, the DNA is TGCGCCAGCAGCCCCAAGGAGGGACTCTCTGGGGCCAACGTCCTGACTTTC. Its protein product is CASSPKEGLSGANVLTF.

The genes are TRBV10-2 and TRBJ1-1; 7 nucleotides match TRBD1. V trimming: 6 bases; J trimming: 0 bases; junction bases outside the gene matches: 1. Germline V lookup: CDR1 WSHSY, CDR2 SAAADI. The CDR3 is made up of 13 amino acids. In DNA, the CDR3 is TGCGCCAGCAGGGGGACAGTGAACACTGAAGCTTTCTTT. Its protein is CASRGTVNTEAFF.

The J gene is TRBJ2-2, the V gene TRBV7-2; D gene uncertain. Trimming took 5 bases from V and 5 from J, leaving 12 bases between them. The CDR3 runs 14 residues. CDR1 and CDR2 (germline): SGHTA, FQGNSA. The CDR3 bases are TGTGCCAGCAGCCCCCCGTTGGAGACCGGGGAGCTGTTTTTT. Encoded protein: CASSPPLETGELFF.

The J gene is TRBJ2-4, the V gene TRBV3-1 (or the pseudogene TRBV3-2); a possible D gene is TRBD2 (6 bases). V was clipped by 3 bases and J by 0 bases, with 9 bases between them. The CDR3 is 15 amino acids. Per germline, CDR1 LGHDT and CDR2 YNNKEL (reference sequence). CDR3 nucleotide sequence: TGTGCCAGCAGCCACCGGGGACTAGCCAAAAACATTCAGTACTTC. Its translation is CASSHRGLAKNIQYF.

This rearrangement joins TRBV7-2 to TRBJ2-7; tentatively, D is TRBD2 (7 bases). V gave up 1 base and J gave up 3 bases, with 13 bases separating them. The CDR3 sequence is 15 residues long. Germline-derived CDR1 and CDR2 are SGHTA and FQGNSA. CDR3 sequence (DNA): TGTGCCAGCAGCTTAGTGGCGGGGGCCCGCTACGAGCAGTACTTC. The encoded protein is CASSLVAGARYEQYF.

V and J are TRBV10-2 and TRBJ2-7; D ambiguous. The germline V gene encodes CDR1 WSHSY and CDR2 SAAADI. V gave up 3 bases and J gave up 0 bases, with 9 bases separating them. CDR3 length: 14 amino acids. The CDR3 sequence is CASSDVPSSYEQYF. Here the CDR3 DNA reads TGCGCCAGCAGTGATGTCCCTTCCTCCTACGAGCAGTACTTC.

The chain has TRBV28 and TRBJ1-2; D remains ambiguous. Germline CDR1 reads MDHEN; CDR2 reads SYDVKM. This CDR3 is 14 amino acids long. V was shortened by 7 bases and J by 5 bases, with 17 bases between the two germline ends. The CDR3: CASTSGHFVYGYTF. CDR3 DNA sequence: TGTGCCAGCACTAGTGGCCATTTCGTTTATGGCTACACCTTC.

This chain uses TRBV28 with TRBJ2-3; tentative D call: TRBD2 (5 bases). CDR3 length: 18 residues. The germline gives CDR1 MDHEN, CDR2 SYDVKM. The V gene lost 10 bases and the J gene lost 2 bases, with 28 bases spanning the gap. The CDR3 loop reads CATKSFRTSLRHTDTQYF. In DNA form, the CDR3 reads TGTGCCACCAAATCTTTCCGGACTTCACTTAGACACACAGATACGCAGTATTTT.

The rearrangement joins TRBV19 to TRBJ2-3; 8 nucleotides align to TRBD2. The CDR3 contains 15 residues. Germline V gene sequence: CDR1 LNHDA, CDR2 SQIVND (reference sequence). Trimming removed 6 bases from V and 2 bases from J; junction bases left unmatched: 7. The CDR3 nucleotides are TGTGCCAGTAGGGGCGGGACTAGGTACACAGATACGCAGTATTTT. As protein: CASRGGTRYTDTQYF.